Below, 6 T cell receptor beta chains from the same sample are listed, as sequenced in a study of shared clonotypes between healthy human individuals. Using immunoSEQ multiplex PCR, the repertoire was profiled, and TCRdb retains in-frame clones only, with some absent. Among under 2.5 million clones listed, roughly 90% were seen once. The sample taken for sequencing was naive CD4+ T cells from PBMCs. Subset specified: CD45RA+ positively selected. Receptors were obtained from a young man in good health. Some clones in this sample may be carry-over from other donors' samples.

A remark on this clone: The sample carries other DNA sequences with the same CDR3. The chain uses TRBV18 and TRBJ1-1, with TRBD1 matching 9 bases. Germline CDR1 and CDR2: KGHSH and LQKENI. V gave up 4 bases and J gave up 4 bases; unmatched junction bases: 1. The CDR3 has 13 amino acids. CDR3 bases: TGTGCCAGCTCACTGGGACAGGGCACTGAAGCTTTCTTT. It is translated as CASSLGQGTEAFF.

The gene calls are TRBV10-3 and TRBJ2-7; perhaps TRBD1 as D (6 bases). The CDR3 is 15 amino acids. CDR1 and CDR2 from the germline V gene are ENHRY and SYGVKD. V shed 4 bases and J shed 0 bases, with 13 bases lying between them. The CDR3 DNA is TGTGCCATCAGTGCCCGGGACAAGAGCTCCTACGAGCAGTACTTC. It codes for CAISARDKSSYEQYF.

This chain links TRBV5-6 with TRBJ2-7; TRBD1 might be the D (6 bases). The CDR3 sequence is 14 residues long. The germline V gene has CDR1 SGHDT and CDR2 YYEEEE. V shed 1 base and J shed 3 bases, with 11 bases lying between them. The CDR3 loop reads CASSLLGQHYEQYF. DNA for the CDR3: TGTGCCAGCAGCTTGCTGGGACAACACTACGAGCAGTACTTC. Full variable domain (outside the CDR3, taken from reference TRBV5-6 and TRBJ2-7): DAGVTQSPTHLIKTRGQQVTLRCSPKSGHDTVSWYQQALGQGPQFIFQYYEEEERQRGNFPDRFSGHQFPNYSSELNVNALLLGDSALYLCASSLLGQHYEQYFGPGTRLTVT.

Written as DNA, the CDR3 is TGTGCCAGCAGCCCGGGACAGCTTAACTATGGCTACACCTTC. It yields the protein CASSPGQLNYGYTF. The chain is built from TRBV5-4 and TRBJ1-2; 7 nucleotides match TRBD1. V shed 4 bases and J 1 base; nucleotides not matched to a gene: 4. Germline V gene lookup returns CDR1 SGHNT and CDR2 YYREEE (reference sequence). This CDR3 comprises 14 residues.

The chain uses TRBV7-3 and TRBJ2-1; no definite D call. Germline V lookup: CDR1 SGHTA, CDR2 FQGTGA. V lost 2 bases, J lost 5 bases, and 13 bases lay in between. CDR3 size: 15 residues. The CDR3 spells CASSLGPGRNNEQFF. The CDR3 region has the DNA TGTGCCAGCAGCTTAGGTCCTGGGCGAAACAATGAGCAGTTCTTC.

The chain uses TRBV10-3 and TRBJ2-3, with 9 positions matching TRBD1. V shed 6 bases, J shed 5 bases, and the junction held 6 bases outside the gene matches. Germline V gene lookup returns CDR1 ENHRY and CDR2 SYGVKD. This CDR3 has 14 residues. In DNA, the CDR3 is TGTGCCATCAGCGCACAGGGGGCCGTAGATACGCAGTATTTT. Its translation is CAISAQGAVDTQYF.